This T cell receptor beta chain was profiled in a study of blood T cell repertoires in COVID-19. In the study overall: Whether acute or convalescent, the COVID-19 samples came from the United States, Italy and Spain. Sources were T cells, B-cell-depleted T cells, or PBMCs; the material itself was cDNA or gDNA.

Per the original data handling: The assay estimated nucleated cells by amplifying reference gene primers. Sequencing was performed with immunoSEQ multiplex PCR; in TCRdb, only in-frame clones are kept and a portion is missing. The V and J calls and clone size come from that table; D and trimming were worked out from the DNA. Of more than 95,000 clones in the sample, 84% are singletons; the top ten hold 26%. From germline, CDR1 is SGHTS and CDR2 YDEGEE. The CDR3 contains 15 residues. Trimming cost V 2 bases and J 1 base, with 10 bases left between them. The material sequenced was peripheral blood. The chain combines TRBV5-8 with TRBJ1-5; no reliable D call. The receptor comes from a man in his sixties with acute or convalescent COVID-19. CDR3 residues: CASSFPRVSNQPQHF. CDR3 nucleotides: TGTGCCAGCAGCTTTCCCCGGGTGAGCAATCAGCCCCAGCATTTT.